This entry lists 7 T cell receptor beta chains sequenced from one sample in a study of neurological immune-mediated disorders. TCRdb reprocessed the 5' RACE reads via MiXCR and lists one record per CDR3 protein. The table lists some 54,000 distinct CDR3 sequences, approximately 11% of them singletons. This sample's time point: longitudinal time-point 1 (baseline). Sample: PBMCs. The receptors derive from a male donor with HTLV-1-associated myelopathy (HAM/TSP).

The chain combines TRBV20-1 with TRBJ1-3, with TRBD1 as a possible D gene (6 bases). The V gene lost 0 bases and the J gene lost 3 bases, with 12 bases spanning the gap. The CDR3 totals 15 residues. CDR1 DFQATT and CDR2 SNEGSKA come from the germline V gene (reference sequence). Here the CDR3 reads CSARDSGAFGNTIYF. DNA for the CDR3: TGCAGTGCTAGAGATTCAGGGGCTTTTGGAAACACCATATATTTT.

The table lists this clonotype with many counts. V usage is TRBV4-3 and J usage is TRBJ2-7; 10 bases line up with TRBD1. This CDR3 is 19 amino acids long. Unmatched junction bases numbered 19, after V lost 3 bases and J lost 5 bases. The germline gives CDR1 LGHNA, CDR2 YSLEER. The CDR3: CASSQNHGQGGLRVDEQYF. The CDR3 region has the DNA TGCGCCAGCAGCCAGAATCACGGACAGGGGGGGTTAAGAGTGGACGAGCAGTACTTC.

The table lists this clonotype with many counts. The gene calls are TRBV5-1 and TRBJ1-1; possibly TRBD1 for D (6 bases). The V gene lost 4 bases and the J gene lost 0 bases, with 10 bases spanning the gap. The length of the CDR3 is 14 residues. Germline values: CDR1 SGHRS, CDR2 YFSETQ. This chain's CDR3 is CASSQTGVNTEAFF. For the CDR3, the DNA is TGCGCCAGCAGCCAGACAGGTGTGAACACTGAAGCTTTCTTT.

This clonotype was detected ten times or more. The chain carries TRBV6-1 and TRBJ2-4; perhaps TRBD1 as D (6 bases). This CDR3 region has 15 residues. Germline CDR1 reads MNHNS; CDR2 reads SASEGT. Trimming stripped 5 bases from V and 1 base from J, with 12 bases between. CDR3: CASSLPGVAKNIQYF. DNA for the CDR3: TGTGCCAGCAGTCTCCCAGGGGTGGCCAAAAACATTCAGTACTTC.

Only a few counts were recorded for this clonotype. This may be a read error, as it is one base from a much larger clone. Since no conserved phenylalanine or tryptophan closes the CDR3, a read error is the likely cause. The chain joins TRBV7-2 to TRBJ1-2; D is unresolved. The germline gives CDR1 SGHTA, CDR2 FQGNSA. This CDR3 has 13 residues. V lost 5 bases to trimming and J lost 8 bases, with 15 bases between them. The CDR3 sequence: CASSLTDGRGYTV. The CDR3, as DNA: TGTGCCAGCAGCCTAACCGACGGGAGGGGCTACACCGTC.

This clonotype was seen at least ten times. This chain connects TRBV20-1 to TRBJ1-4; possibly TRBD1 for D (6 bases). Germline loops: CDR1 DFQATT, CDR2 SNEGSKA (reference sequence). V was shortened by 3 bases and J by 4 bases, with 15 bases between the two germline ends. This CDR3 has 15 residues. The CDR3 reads CSARFGGRGNEKLFF. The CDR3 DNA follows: TGCAGTGCTAGGTTCGGGGGCAGGGGTAATGAAAAACTGTTTTTT.

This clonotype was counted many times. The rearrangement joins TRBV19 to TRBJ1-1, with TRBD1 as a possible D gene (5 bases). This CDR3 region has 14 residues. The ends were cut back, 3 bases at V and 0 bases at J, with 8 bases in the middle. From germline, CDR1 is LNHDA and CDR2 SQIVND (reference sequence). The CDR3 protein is CASSIGAMNTEAFF. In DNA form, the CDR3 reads TGTGCCAGTAGTATCGGGGCCATGAACACTGAAGCTTTCTTT.